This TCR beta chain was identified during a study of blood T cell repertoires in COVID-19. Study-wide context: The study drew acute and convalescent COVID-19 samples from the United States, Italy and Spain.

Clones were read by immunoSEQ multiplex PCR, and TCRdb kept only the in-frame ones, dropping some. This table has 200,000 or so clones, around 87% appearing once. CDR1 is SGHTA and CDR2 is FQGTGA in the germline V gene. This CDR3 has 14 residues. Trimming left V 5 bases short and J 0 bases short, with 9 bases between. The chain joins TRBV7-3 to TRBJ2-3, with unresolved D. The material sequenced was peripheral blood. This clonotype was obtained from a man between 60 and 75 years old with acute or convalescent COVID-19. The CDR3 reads CASSPTGSTDTQYF. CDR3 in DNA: TGTGCCAGCAGCCCCACCGGGAGCACAGATACGCAGTATTTT.